This T cell receptor beta chain originates from a study of vaccination and CD4 T cells after COVID-19. Across the whole study: Two doses of either BNT162b2 or mRNA-1273 vaccine went to participants.

V was trimmed by 0 bases and J by 1 base, leaving 6 bases between them. The CDR3 spans 14 residues. Germline V gives CDR1 MNHEY, CDR2 SVGAGI. Treatment meaning: approximately nine-day PBMC culture with coronavirus spike peptide pools or control peptides (ViraFEST assay). An Oncomine TCR Beta short-read assay was used to sequence the DNA from cultured CD4+ T cells. TCRdb called the PCR reads again in MiXCR, with one record for every CDR3 protein. The table includes about 20,000 distinct CDR3 sequences, 65% to 80% detected once. About this clonotype itself: Its antigen is unidentified.

Sequences were obtained from CD4+ T cells from blood, cultured in vitro. The chain has TRBV6-5 and TRBJ1-2, with D hard to call. The TCR originated in a human donor who had recovered from COVID-19. In nucleotides, the CDR3 is TGTGCCAGCAGTTACTCGAGTAATAACTATGGCTACACCTTC. Translated: CASSYSSNNYGYTF.